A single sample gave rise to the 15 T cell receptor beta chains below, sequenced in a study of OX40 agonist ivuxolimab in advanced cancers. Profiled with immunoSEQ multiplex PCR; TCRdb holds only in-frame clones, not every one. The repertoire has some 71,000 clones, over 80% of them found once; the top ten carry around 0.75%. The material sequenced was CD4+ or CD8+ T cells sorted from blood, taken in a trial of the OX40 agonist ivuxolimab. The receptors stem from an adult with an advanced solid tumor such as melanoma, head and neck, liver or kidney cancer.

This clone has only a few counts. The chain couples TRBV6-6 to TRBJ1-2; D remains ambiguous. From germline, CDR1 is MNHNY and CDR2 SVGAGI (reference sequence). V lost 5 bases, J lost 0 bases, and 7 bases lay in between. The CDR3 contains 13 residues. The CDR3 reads CASSKGANYGYTF. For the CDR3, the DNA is TGTGCCAGCAGTAAAGGAGCTAACTATGGCTACACCTTC.

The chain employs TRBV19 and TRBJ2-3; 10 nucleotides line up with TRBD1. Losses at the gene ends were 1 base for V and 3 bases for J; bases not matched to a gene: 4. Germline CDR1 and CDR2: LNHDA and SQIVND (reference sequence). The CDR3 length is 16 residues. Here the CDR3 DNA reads TGTGCCAGTAGTATAGGACAGGGGGCTGGGACAGATACGCAGTATTTT. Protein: CASSIGQGAGTDTQYF.

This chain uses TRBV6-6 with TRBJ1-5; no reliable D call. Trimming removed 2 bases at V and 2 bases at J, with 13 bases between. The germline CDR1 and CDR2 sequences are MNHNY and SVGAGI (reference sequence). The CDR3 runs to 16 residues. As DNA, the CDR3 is TGTGCCAGCAGTTACAGGCTGGGGTCTGGCAATCAGCCCCAGCATTTT. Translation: CASSYRLGSGNQPQHF.

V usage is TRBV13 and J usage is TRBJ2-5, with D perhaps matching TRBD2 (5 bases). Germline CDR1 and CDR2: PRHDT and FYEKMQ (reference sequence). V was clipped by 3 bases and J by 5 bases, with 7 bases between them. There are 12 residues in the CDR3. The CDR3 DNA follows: TGTGCCAGCAGCTTTGGCGGGGAGACCCAGTACTTC. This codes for CASSFGGETQYF.

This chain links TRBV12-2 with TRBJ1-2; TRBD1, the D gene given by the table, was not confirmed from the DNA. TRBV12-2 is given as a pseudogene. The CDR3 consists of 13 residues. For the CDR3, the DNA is TGTGCAAGTCGCCTAGATACACCAACCGACTACACCTTC. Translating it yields CASRLDTPTDYTF.

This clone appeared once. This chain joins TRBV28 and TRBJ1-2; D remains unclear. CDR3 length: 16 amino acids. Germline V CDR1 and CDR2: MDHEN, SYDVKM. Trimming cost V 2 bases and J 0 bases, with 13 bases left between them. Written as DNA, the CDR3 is TGTGCCAGCAGTTTAATGGGAGCGGGAGCTAACTATGGCTACACCTTC. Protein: CASSLMGAGANYGYTF.

The CDR3 nucleotides are TGTGCCAGCAGCCCTACAAGCATATATGGCTACACCTTC. Translated: CASSPTSIYGYTF. The chain has TRBV7-9 and TRBJ1-2; D uncertain. V was clipped by 5 bases and J by 5 bases, with 12 bases between them. CDR3 length: 13 residues. Germline V gene lookup returns CDR1 SEHNR and CDR2 FQNEAQ (reference sequence).

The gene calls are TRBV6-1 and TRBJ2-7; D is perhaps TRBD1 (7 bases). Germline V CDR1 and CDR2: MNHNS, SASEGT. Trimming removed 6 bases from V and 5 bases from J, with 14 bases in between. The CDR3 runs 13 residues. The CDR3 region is CASRGGQPDEQYF. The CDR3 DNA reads TGTGCCAGCAGGGGGGGACAGCCGGACGAGCAGTACTTC.

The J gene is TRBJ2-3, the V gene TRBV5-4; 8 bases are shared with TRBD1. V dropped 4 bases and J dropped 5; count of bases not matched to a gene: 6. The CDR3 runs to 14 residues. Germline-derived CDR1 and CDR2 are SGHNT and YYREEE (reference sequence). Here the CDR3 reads CASSGIDRGDTQYF. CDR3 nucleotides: TGTGCCAGCAGCGGGATCGACAGGGGAGATACGCAGTATTTT.

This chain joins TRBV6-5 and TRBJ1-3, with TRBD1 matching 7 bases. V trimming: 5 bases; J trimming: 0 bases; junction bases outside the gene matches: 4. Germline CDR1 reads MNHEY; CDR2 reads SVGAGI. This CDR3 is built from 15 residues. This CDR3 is CASSLGQTSGNTIYF. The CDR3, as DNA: TGTGCCAGCAGTCTGGGACAGACCTCTGGAAACACCATATATTTT.

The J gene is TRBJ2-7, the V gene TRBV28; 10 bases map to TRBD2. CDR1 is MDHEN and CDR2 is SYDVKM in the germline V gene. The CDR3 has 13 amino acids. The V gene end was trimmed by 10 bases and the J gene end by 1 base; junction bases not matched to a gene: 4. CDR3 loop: CAIGLAASYEQYF. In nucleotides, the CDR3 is TGTGCCATCGGACTAGCGGCATCCTACGAGCAGTACTTC.

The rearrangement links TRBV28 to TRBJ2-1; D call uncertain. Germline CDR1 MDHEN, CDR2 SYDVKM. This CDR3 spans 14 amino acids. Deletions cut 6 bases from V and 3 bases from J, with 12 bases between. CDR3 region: CASSPTPIYNEQFF. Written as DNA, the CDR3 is TGTGCCAGCAGCCCGACCCCGATCTACAATGAGCAGTTCTTC.

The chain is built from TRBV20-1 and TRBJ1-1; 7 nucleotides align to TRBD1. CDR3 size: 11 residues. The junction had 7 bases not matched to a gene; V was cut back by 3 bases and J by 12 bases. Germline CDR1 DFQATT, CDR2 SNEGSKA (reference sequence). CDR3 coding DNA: TGCAGTGCTAGGAAGGGACAGAGGACTTTCTTT. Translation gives CSARKGQRTFF.

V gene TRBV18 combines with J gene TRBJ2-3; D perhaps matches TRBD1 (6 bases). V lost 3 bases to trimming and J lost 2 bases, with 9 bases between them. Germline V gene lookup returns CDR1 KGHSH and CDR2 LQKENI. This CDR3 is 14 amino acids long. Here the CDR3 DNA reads TGTGCCAGCTCACCGGGACACCACACAGATACGCAGTATTTT. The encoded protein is CASSPGHHTDTQYF.

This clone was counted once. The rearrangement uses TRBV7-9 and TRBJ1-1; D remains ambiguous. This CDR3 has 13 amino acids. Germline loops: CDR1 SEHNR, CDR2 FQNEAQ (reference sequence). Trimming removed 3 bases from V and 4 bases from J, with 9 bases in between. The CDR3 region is CASSFSEFTEAFF. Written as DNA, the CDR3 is TGTGCCAGCAGCTTCTCAGAGTTCACTGAAGCTTTCTTT.